Below, 23 T cell receptor beta chains from the same sample are listed, as sequenced in a study of PD-1 blockade in classical Hodgkin lymphoma. Sequencing used immunoSEQ multiplex PCR; TCRdb keeps in-frame clones, though not all of them. In the table there are 35,000 or so clones, approximately 69% of which are singletons. Relapse was seen in all patients after autologous stem cell transplantation, and brentuximab vedotin exposure was variable. Sequenced material: peripheral blood mononuclear cells (PBMCs), taken before the second cycle of nivolumab. These receptors were taken from a human donor with classical Hodgkin lymphoma.

The rearrangement uses TRBV6-1 and TRBJ1-2; D not certain. The CDR3 extends over 11 amino acids. The germline V gene has CDR1 MNHNS and CDR2 SASEGT. V was trimmed by 5 bases and J by 4 bases, leaving 5 bases between them. The CDR3 spells CASSTPYGYTF. CDR3 DNA: TGTGCCAGCAGTACACCCTATGGCTACACCTTC.

This clone appeared once. The chain uses TRBV9 and TRBJ2-7; 12 nucleotides agree with TRBD2. The V segment lost 4 bases and the J segment 2 bases; nucleotides outside the gene matches: 4. CDR1 and CDR2 (germline): SGDLS, YYNGEE. CDR3 size: 15 residues. The CDR3, as DNA: TGTGCCAGCAGCCCAAGGACTAGCGGGGCCTACGAGCAGTACTTC. Protein sequence: CASSPRTSGAYEQYF.

This clone was detected only once. J is TRBJ1-4 and V is TRBV6-5; perhaps TRBD1 as D (6 bases). Germline V gene lookup returns CDR1 MNHEY and CDR2 SVGAGI. This CDR3 is 15 amino acids long. The V and J ends lost 6 bases and 5 bases respectively, with 16 bases between them. In DNA, the CDR3 is TGTGCCAGCAGCCGATTCGGGGGGCGGAATGAAAAACTGTTTTTT. Translated, it gives CASSRFGGRNEKLFF.

The chain has TRBV18 and TRBJ2-7, with 10 bases matching TRBD1. CDR1 and CDR2 (germline): KGHSH, LQKENI. The ends lost 3 bases at V and 4 bases at J; junction bases unmatched: 6. This CDR3 comprises 15 residues. The CDR3 nucleotides are TGTGCCAGCTCACCTTCCAGGACAGGGGGATACGAGCAGTACTTC. Its protein is CASSPSRTGGYEQYF.

The chain is built from TRBV30 and TRBJ2-2; D is ambiguous. Trimming took off 5 bases at V and 4 bases at J, with 14 bases between the two ends. This CDR3 contains 14 residues. Germline values: CDR1 GTSNPN, CDR2 SVGIG (reference sequence). The CDR3 DNA is TGTGCCTGGCGCACTGAGCTGGGCACCGGGGAGCTGTTTTTT. This sequence encodes CAWRTELGTGELFF. Full variable domain (rest looked up from reference TRBV30 and TRBJ2-2): SQTIHQWPATLVQPVGSPLSLECTVEGTSNPNLYWYRQAAGRGLQLLFYSVGIGQISSEVPQNLSASRPQDRQFILSSKKLLLSDSGFYLCAWRTELGTGELFFGEGSRLTVL.

This clone has only one observation. V gene TRBV5-1 combines with J gene TRBJ2-2, with TRBD1 identical over 7 bases. Germline values: CDR1 SGHRS, CDR2 YFSETQ. The CDR3 spans 16 residues. Trimming removed 0 bases from V and 3 bases from J; junction bases left unmatched: 5. Written as DNA, the CDR3 is TGCGCCAGCAGCTTGGAAAGGGGGCGGTACACCGGGGAGCTGTTTTTT. This encodes CASSLERGRYTGELFF.

This clone is medium-sized by share. The J gene is TRBJ2-1, the V gene TRBV5-1; D unclear. V was trimmed by 1 base and J by 6 bases, leaving 11 bases between them. The CDR3 length is 14 residues. CDR1 is SGHRS and CDR2 is YFSETQ in the germline V gene. This chain's CDR3 is CASSLLSNGNEQFF. CDR3 sequence (DNA): TGCGCCAGCAGCTTGTTGTCAAATGGCAATGAGCAGTTCTTC.

The chain carries TRBV5-4 and TRBJ1-1, with D perhaps matching TRBD1 (5 bases). This CDR3 spans 18 amino acids. Trimming shortened V by 4 bases and J by 2 bases, and 24 bases separated the two germline ends. CDR1 SGHNT and CDR2 YYREEE come from the germline V gene (reference sequence). CDR3 DNA sequence: TGTGCCAGCAGCGCCTTTCTACAGGTACTTGATCAAAACACTGAAGCTTTCTTT. Protein: CASSAFLQVLDQNTEAFF.

This sequence joins TRBV15 and TRBJ2-4; D may correspond to TRBD1 or TRBD2 (5 bases each). Trimming left V 3 bases short and J 3 bases short, with 15 bases between. CDR3 length equals 16 residues. Germline lookup yields CDR1 LNHNV and CDR2 YYDKDF (reference sequence). CDR3 sequence (DNA): TGTGCCACCAGCAGTGGGGCAGCCGGAGGCAAAAACATTCAGTACTTC. Its protein is CATSSGAAGGKNIQYF.

CDR3 DNA: TGTGCCAGCTCAGGACAGGGCGGAAGATATGGCTACACCTTC. It yields the protein CASSGQGGRYGYTF. The chain uses TRBV2 and TRBJ1-2, with TRBD1 identical over 8 bases. The CDR3 has 14 residues. Trimming removed 8 bases from V and 5 bases from J; junction bases left unmatched: 10. From germline, CDR1 is SNHLY and CDR2 FYNNEI.

The chain links TRBV7-9 to TRBJ2-1; D might be TRBD1 or TRBD2, each matching 5 bases. The CDR3 has 11 residues. V lost 11 bases, J lost 9 bases, and 14 bases lay in between. Germline CDR1 and CDR2: SEHNR and FQNEAQ (reference sequence). The CDR3 region has the DNA TGTGCCGGACGGTTGGGGGTTGAGCAGTTCTTC. As protein: CAGRLGVEQFF.

The chain carries TRBV5-4 and TRBJ2-2; the D gene could be TRBD1 or TRBD2 (7 bases each). CDR1 is SGHNT, CDR2 YYREEE, per germline (reference sequence). Trimming cost V 2 bases and J 6 bases, with 14 bases left between them. This CDR3 comprises 15 residues. In nucleotides, the CDR3 is TGTGCCAGCAGCTTTGTGCAGGGGGGGGCCGGGGAGCTGTTTTTT. It specifies CASSFVQGGAGELFF. Complete variable domain (other parts from reference TRBV5-4 and TRBJ2-2): ETGVTQSPTHLIKTRGQQVTLRCSSQSGHNTVSWYQQALGQGPQFIFQYYREEENGRGNFPPRFSGLQFPNYSSELNVNALELDDSALYLCASSFVQGGAGELFFGEGSRLTVL.

V gene TRBV19 combines with J gene TRBJ1-2; the match to TRBD1 covers 9 bases. Germline CDR1 reads LNHDA; CDR2 reads SQIVND (reference sequence). CDR3 length: 14 amino acids. Trimming at V came to 5 bases and at J to 8 bases, leaving 9 bases not matched to a gene. The DNA of the CDR3 is TGTGCCAGTAGTGCCGGGACAGGGAATCCGGGCTACACCTTC. Its translation: CASSAGTGNPGYTF.

The J gene is TRBJ2-5, the V gene TRBV5-1; TRBD2 aligns across 7 bases. The CDR3 sequence is 12 residues long. The junction had 4 bases not matched to a gene; V was cut back by 2 bases and J by 9 bases. Germline assignment: CDR1 SGHRS and CDR2 YFSETQ. The CDR3 nucleotides read TGCGCCAGCAGCTTTGGGGGGGAGGCCCAGTACTTC. Translating it yields CASSFGGEAQYF.

This chain uses TRBV28 with TRBJ1-5, with 7 bases identical to TRBD1. Germline values: CDR1 MDHEN, CDR2 SYDVKM. The CDR3 has 14 residues. J lost 6 bases, V lost 6 bases, and 8 bases had no gene match. The CDR3 sequence is CASRRGRGGQPQHF. In nucleotides, the CDR3 is TGTGCCAGCAGAAGGGGGCGTGGAGGTCAGCCCCAGCATTTT.

This chain joins TRBV6-5 and TRBJ1-3, with D possibly TRBD1 on 6 matching bases. V was shortened by 6 bases and J by 4 bases, with 13 bases between the two germline ends. The CDR3 sequence is 14 residues long. Looked up from germline, CDR1 is MNHEY and CDR2 is SVGAGI. Written as DNA, the CDR3 is TGTGCCAGCAGCAAAACAGGGATCGGAAACACCATATATTTT. The encoded protein is CASSKTGIGNTIYF.

This clone was seen a single time. The genes are TRBV18 and TRBJ2-3; TRBD1 is a possible D gene (5 bases). Germline V gene data show CDR1 as KGHSH and CDR2 as LQKENI. The length of the CDR3 is 15 residues. V was trimmed by 5 bases and J by 3 bases, leaving 15 bases between them. This CDR3 reads CASSFSPGKTDTQYF. DNA for the CDR3: TGTGCCAGCTCATTCTCGCCAGGGAAAACAGATACGCAGTATTTT.

V is TRBV5-1 and J is TRBJ1-1; tentative D call: TRBD1 (5 bases). The germline V and J ends were trimmed by 4 bases and 0 bases, with 13 bases remaining between them. The CDR3 totals 15 residues. CDR1 is SGHRS and CDR2 is YFSETQ in the germline V gene. CDR3 nucleotides: TGCGCCAGCAGCATGGGACGGATCATGAACACTGAAGCTTTCTTT. This sequence encodes CASSMGRIMNTEAFF. The whole variable domain, filled in from reference TRBV5-1 and TRBJ1-1, reads KAGVTQTPRYLIKTRGQQVTLSCSPISGHRSVSWYQQTPGQGLQFLFEYFSETQRNKGNFPGRFSGRQFSNSRSEMNVSTLELGDSALYLCASSMGRIMNTEAFFGQGTRLTVV.

The chain couples TRBV6-9 to TRBJ1-4, with TRBD1 as a possible D gene (6 bases). The CDR3 spans 15 residues. The V end lost 6 bases, the J end lost 5 bases, and 16 bases lay between the germline ends. Germline V gene data show CDR1 as MNHGY and CDR2 as SVAAGI. In DNA form, the CDR3 reads TGTGCCAGCAGCCGATTCGGGGGGCGGAATGAAAAACTGTTTTTT. Its protein product is CASSRFGGRNEKLFF.

V and J are TRBV2 and TRBJ1-1, with TRBD1 identical over 8 bases. J lost 2 bases, V lost 4 bases, and 6 bases had no gene match. The CDR3 is 15 amino acids. The germline CDR1 and CDR2 sequences are SNHLY and FYNNEI. The CDR3 nucleotides read TGTGCCAGCAGTGGACAGGGGTTGCCCAACACTGAAGCTTTCTTT. This encodes CASSGQGLPNTEAFF.

This clone was observed once. The chain links TRBV6-5 to TRBJ2-7, with 12 bases matching TRBD2. Germline trimming cut 2 bases from V and 5 bases from J; bases unmatched to any gene: 4. The CDR3 length is 15 residues. Germline CDR1 MNHEY, CDR2 SVGAGI. The CDR3 sequence is CASSYQGLAGHEQYF. DNA for the CDR3: TGTGCCAGCAGTTACCAGGGACTAGCGGGCCACGAGCAGTACTTC.

The chain employs TRBV6-5 and TRBJ2-7; D gene ambiguous. Germline V CDR1 and CDR2: MNHEY, SVGAGI. This CDR3 has 14 residues. V was shortened by 5 bases and J by 2 bases, with 13 bases between the two germline ends. In DNA, the CDR3 is TGTGCCAGCAGTCCATCGGCGTTGACCTACGAGCAGTACTTC. Protein sequence: CASSPSALTYEQYF.

This sequence joins TRBV18 and TRBJ2-5, with 12 bases lining up with TRBD2. With 8 bases clipped from V and 4 bases from J, the junction kept 14 bases outside the gene matches. This CDR3 contains 17 residues. The V gene's germline CDR1 is KGHSH and CDR2 LQKENI. As DNA, the CDR3 is TGTGCCAGCACCAACTCACCTTCTAGCGGGAGGGCAGAGACCCAGTACTTC. Its protein product is CASTNSPSSGRAETQYF.